A selection of T cell receptor beta chains follows, all from one sample in a study of blood T cell repertoires in COVID-19. The repertoire was sequenced with immunoSEQ multiplex PCR; TCRdb's copy has only in-frame clones and lacks some. Altogether some 340,000 clones are present, around 82% being singletons, with the ten largest covering around 3%. The sequencing sample was made of peripheral blood. The receptors shown here come from a man aged 30 to 39 with active or convalescent COVID-19. Each CDR3 is given with its conserved first and last residue. D genes are given only for firm matches. Expanded clones are given a class, and other clones once, few, many or no size at all.

cdr3_aa,cdr3_nt,clone_size,v_call,j_call,d_call
CASSNGGRAPLHF,TGTGCCAGCAGCAACGGGGGTAGGGCACCCCTCCACTTT,-,TRBV5-5,TRBJ1-6,-
CASSRGGDGNTIYF,TGTGCCAGCAGCCGAGGGGGCGATGGAAACACCATATATTTT,-,TRBV6-2/TRBV6-3,TRBJ1-3,TRBD1
CASSVFESAGTRYNEQFF,TGTGCCAGCAGCGTTTTTGAAAGCGCGGGGACCCGATACAATGAGCAGTTCTTC,-,TRBV9,TRBJ2-1,-
CASSLSTRANTIYF,TGTGCCAGCAGCTTAAGTACGAGGGCTAACACCATATATTTT,-,TRBV7-2,TRBJ1-3,-
CASSLYGYEQYF,TGTGCCAGCAGTTTATACGGTTACGAGCAGTACTTC,-,TRBV28,TRBJ2-7,-
CASNAGGTQYF,TGTGCCAGCAACGCCGGGGGGACCCAGTACTTC,-,TRBV11-3,TRBJ2-5,-
CASSHPALIGQHPVSFYEQYF,TGTGCCAGCAGCCACCCAGCACTAATAGGACAGCACCCAGTGTCCTTCTACGAGCAGTACTTC,-,TRBV14,TRBJ2-7,-
CASSLQTGYTNTEAFF,TGCGCCAGCAGCTTACAGACAGGTTATACGAACACTGAAGCTTTCTTT,-,TRBV5-1,TRBJ1-1,-
CAWSVSGGAAFF,TGTGCCTGGAGTGTATCCGGCGGCGCGGCTTTCTTT,-,TRBV30,TRBJ1-1,-
CASSQDFARPSASNQPQHF,TGTGCCAGCAGCCAAGATTTTGCCAGGCCCTCCGCCAGCAATCAGCCCCAGCATTTT,-,TRBV4-2,TRBJ1-5,-
CSAQGQETQYF,TGCAGTGCTCAGGGCCAAGAGACCCAGTACTTC,-,TRBV20-1,TRBJ2-5,-
CASSVLFVQGSNQPQHF,TGTGCCAGCAGTGTACTTTTTGTACAGGGCAGCAATCAGCCCCAGCATTTT,-,TRBV2,TRBJ1-5,-
CASSRQGFYEQYF,TGTGCCAGCAGCCGACAGGGTTTCTACGAGCAGTACTTC,-,TRBV7-2,TRBJ2-7,TRBD1
CASSFDSQETQYF,TGTGCCAGCAGCTTTGACTCTCAAGAGACCCAGTACTTC,once,TRBV7-2,TRBJ2-5,-
CASSYGQGYDYGYTF,TGTGCCAGCAGTTACGGACAGGGGTATGACTATGGCTACACCTTC,-,TRBV6-2/TRBV6-3,TRBJ1-2,TRBD1
CSVERGPQGETQYF,TGCAGCGTTGAGAGGGGGCCCCAAGGAGAGACCCAGTACTTC,-,TRBV29-1,TRBJ2-5,TRBD1
CASSLVTQETQYF,TGTGCCAGCAGCTTAGTGACACAAGAGACCCAGTACTTC,-,TRBV7-2,TRBJ2-5,-
CATSDLGLAGTETQYF,TGTGCCACCAGTGACCTCGGACTAGCGGGGACAGAGACCCAGTACTTC,-,TRBV24-1,TRBJ2-5,TRBD2
CASSFAQGSGYTF,TGTGCCAGCAGCTTCGCTCAGGGCAGTGGCTACACCTTC,-,TRBV7-9,TRBJ1-2,-
CATSRDNRGGEKLFF,TGTGCCACCAGCAGAGATAACAGGGGAGGTGAAAAACTGTTTTTT,-,TRBV15,TRBJ1-4,TRBD1
CASRIQGGTGELFF,TGTGCCAGCAGGATACAGGGCGGCACCGGGGAGCTGTTTTTT,-,TRBV27,TRBJ2-2,-
CASSVRPDRGYGYTF,TGTGCCAGCAGCGTACGGCCCGACAGGGGGTATGGCTACACCTTC,-,TRBV9,TRBJ1-2,TRBD1
CASSTRDRLGELFF,TGTGCCAGCAGCACCCGGGACAGACTCGGGGAGCTGTTTTTT,once,TRBV11-1,TRBJ2-2,TRBD1
CASSLTPWAQGNTGELFF,TGTGCCAGCAGCTTGACTCCCTGGGCCCAGGGGAACACCGGGGAGCTGTTTTTT,-,TRBV5-6,TRBJ2-2,-
CASTPLRDRIGYGYTF,TGTGCCAGCACCCCCCTGAGGGACAGGATTGGGTATGGCTACACCTTC,-,TRBV11-2,TRBJ1-2,TRBD1
CASSLSGGSETQYF,TGTGCCAGCAGCCTCAGTGGAGGATCAGAGACCCAGTACTTC,-,TRBV9,TRBJ2-5,-
CATSRRLQYEQYF,TGTGCCACCAGCAGAAGACTCCAATACGAGCAGTACTTC,-,TRBV15,TRBJ2-7,-
CASSLDPQGPNSPLHF,TGTGCCAGCAGTTTAGATCCCCAGGGGCCTAATTCACCCCTCCACTTT,few,TRBV28,TRBJ1-6,-
CASSQEGGTSGAMSSYEQYF,TGTGCCAGCAGCCAAGAAGGGGGGACTAGCGGGGCCATGAGCTCCTACGAGCAGTACTTC,-,TRBV4-2,TRBJ2-7,TRBD2
CASSEFSTGGSYNSPLHF,TGTGCCAGCAGTGAATTTTCGACAGGGGGCTCCTATAATTCACCCCTCCACTTT,few,TRBV25-1,TRBJ1-6,TRBD1
CASSDGRGLGAAFF,TGTGCCAGCAGTGACGGGAGGGGACTCGGCGCAGCTTTCTTT,-,TRBV6-4,TRBJ1-1,-
CSVDYRGQETQYF,TGCAGCGTCGACTACAGGGGCCAAGAGACCCAGTACTTC,-,TRBV29-1,TRBJ2-5,TRBD1
CASSLEGGGGEQYF,TGCGCCAGCAGCTTGGAGGGGGGAGGGGGCGAGCAGTACTTC,-,TRBV5-1,TRBJ2-7,-
CASSQGLDYEQYF,TGCGCCAGCAGCCAAGGACTAGACTACGAGCAGTACTTC,-,TRBV4-3,TRBJ2-7,-
CASSPGLAADTQYF,TGCGCCAGCAGCCCCGGACTAGCGGCAGATACGCAGTATTTT,-,TRBV4-3,TRBJ2-3,TRBD2
CASSPRQVSYEQYF,TGTGCCAGCAGCCCCCGACAGGTCTCCTACGAGCAGTACTTC,-,TRBV5-5,TRBJ2-7,-
CASSAGLDTEAFF,TGTGCCAGCAGTGCCGGTCTCGACACTGAAGCTTTCTTT,-,TRBV2,TRBJ1-1,-
CASSVARGGYGYTF,TGTGCCAGCAGCGTAGCTAGGGGGGGGTATGGCTACACCTTC,-,TRBV9,TRBJ1-2,-
CASKADTDTQYF,TGTGCCAGCAAAGCGGACACAGATACGCAGTATTTT,-,TRBV3-1/TRBV3-2,TRBJ2-3,-
CASSARDFNYEQYF,TGTGCCAGCAGCGCCCGGGACTTTAACTACGAGCAGTACTTC,-,TRBV9,TRBJ2-7,-
CASSVAVTPTDTQYF,TGTGCCAGCAGCGTAGCGGTTACGCCCACAGATACGCAGTATTTT,-,TRBV9,TRBJ2-3,-
CASSLSRTSGGPYTDTQYF,TGTGCCAGCAGCTTATCACGGACTAGCGGGGGGCCTTACACAGATACGCAGTATTTT,-,TRBV7-2,TRBJ2-3,TRBD2
CASSLSDNTNYGYTF,TGTGCCAGCAGCTTATCAGACAACACTAACTATGGCTACACCTTC,-,TRBV7-6,TRBJ1-2,-
CASSDGTPYSNQPQHF,TGTGCCAGCAGTGATGGGACACCTTATAGCAATCAGCCCCAGCATTTT,-,TRBV6-1,TRBJ1-5,-
CASSPRQGSGETQYF,TGTGCCAGCAGCCCCCGACAGGGGAGTGGAGAGACCCAGTACTTC,-,TRBV7-3,TRBJ2-5,TRBD1
CASSLARSYEQYF,TGTGCCAGCAGCTTAGCCAGGTCCTACGAGCAGTACTTC,-,TRBV7-2,TRBJ2-7,-